These 29 T cell receptor beta chains came from one sample sequenced in a study of blood T cells in healthy people across ages (dated by TCRdb to between 2014 and 2016). The protocol used for the library was 5' RACE. Instrument on record: Illumina HiSeq 2500. A second PCR of roughly 6 to 11 cycles was performed with a sample-barcoded 5' primer and a J-beta primer mix. The public reads were run again by TCRdb, first through fastp at Q25 and then through MiXCR, and only productive beta chains were kept. Entries are consolidated by CDR3 protein sequence, retaining the most common genes and DNA. This sample has approximately 400,000 distinct CDR3 sequences in its table, and roughly half of those were observed once. The ten largest clones represent under 65% of the sample. Sequencing was carried out using blood. All receptors come from a man in his sixties in good health.

There are a few counts of this clonotype. The chain combines TRBV20-1 with TRBJ2-3; TRBD2 might be the D (6 bases). The CDR3 sequence is 15 residues long. V shed 6 bases and J shed 0 bases, with 16 bases lying between them. The germline CDR1 and CDR2 sequences are DFQATT and SNEGSKA (reference sequence). CDR3 nucleotide sequence: TGCAGTGCGTTAGCGGCCGCTACTAGCACAGATACGCAGTATTTT. It encodes CSALAAATSTDTQYF.

The rearrangement links TRBV6-2 or TRBV6-3 to TRBJ2-7, with 7 bases that match TRBD2. Germline V lookup: CDR1 MNHEY, CDR2 SVGEGT. CDR3 length: 14 residues. The V and J ends lost 9 bases and 3 bases, in that order; junction bases with no gene match: 11. The CDR3 protein is CASTRDYLDYEQYF. CDR3 coding DNA: TGTGCCAGTACTCGGGACTACCTGGACTACGAGCAGTACTTC.

Comments on this clonotype: Since a much larger clone is just one base distant, this may be a read error. The V gene is TRBV27, the J gene TRBJ2-5; D is perhaps TRBD2 (5 bases). CDR1 is MNHEY, CDR2 SMNVEV, per germline (reference sequence). V was shortened by 4 bases and J by 7 bases, with 13 bases between the two germline ends. This CDR3 has 13 residues. The CDR3, as DNA: TGTGCCAGCAGTTGGGGAAGCGAGGGGACCCAGTACTTC. This translates into CASSWGSEGTQYF.

The chain recombines TRBV20-1 with TRBJ2-7, with TRBD2 matching over 14 bases. The CDR3 covers 15 residues. CDR1 is DFQATT, CDR2 SNEGSKA, per germline (reference sequence). V was pared by 6 bases and J by 6 bases, with 10 bases of the junction left unmatched. The CDR3 bases are TGCAGTGCGGCGGGACTAGCGGGAGTTTCCGGCGAGCAGTACTTC. Its protein product is CSAAGLAGVSGEQYF.

V gene TRBV20-1 combines with J gene TRBJ2-2; 7 bases fit TRBD2. Germline V gene sequence: CDR1 DFQATT, CDR2 SNEGSKA (reference sequence). This CDR3 has 16 residues. Trimming took 1 base from V and 1 from J; bases not matched to a gene: 6. The CDR3 region has the DNA TGCAGTGCTAGAGGAGGGGACTATAAGAACACCGGGGAGCTGTTTTTT. Translation: CSARGGDYKNTGELFF.

This clonotype has only a few counts. The V and J genes are TRBV7-2 and TRBJ2-3, with 7 bases matching TRBD2. This CDR3 region has 16 residues. Germline CDR1 SGHTA, CDR2 FQGNSA. With V trimmed by 1 base and J by 4 bases, 8 bases remained unmatched. Here the CDR3 reads CASSLVGGGPADTQYF. The CDR3 DNA reads as TGTGCCAGCAGCTTAGTTGGGGGAGGGCCCGCAGATACGCAGTATTTT.

This clonotype came up a few times. The V and J genes are TRBV7-2 and TRBJ2-3; D remains unclear. V gave up 4 bases and J gave up 8 bases, with 10 bases separating them. The CDR3 extends over 12 amino acids. In germline, CDR1 is SGHTA, CDR2 FQGNSA. The CDR3 reads CASSSIRGTQYF. The CDR3 bases are TGTGCCAGCAGCTCAATTCGCGGTACGCAGTATTTT.

A single count supports this clonotype. V gene TRBV6-5 combines with J gene TRBJ1-6, with D hard to call. The germline gives CDR1 MNHEY, CDR2 SVGAGI. This CDR3 is built from 15 residues. V lost 4 bases to trimming and J lost 0 bases, with 7 bases between them. The CDR3 DNA sequence: TGTGCCAGCAGTTCCCCGAGCTCCTATAATTCACCCCTCCACTTT. Amino acid sequence: CASSSPSSYNSPLHF.

The chain employs TRBV12-5 and TRBJ2-1; 10 bases map to TRBD2. The V gene's germline CDR1 is LGHNT and CDR2 FRNRAP. With 7 bases clipped from V and 0 bases from J, the junction kept 6 bases outside the gene matches. The CDR3 extends over 16 amino acids. The CDR3 sequence is CASAVAGGLSYNEQFF. The CDR3 nucleotides are TGTGCTAGTGCCGTAGCGGGAGGCCTCTCCTACAATGAGCAGTTCTTC.

This clonotype has more than one count but fewer than ten. CDR3 sequence (DNA): TGTGCCTGGCAATCTGGGGTTTTTGAGCAGTTCTTC. This encodes CAWQSGVFEQFF. V gene TRBV30 combines with J gene TRBJ2-1; D is unresolved. V lost 5 bases, J lost 9 bases, and 14 bases lay in between. The CDR3 contains 12 residues. CDR1 is GTSNPN, CDR2 SVGIG, per germline (reference sequence).

V gene TRBV7-2 combines with J gene TRBJ1-2, with 7 bases that match TRBD1. This CDR3 has 15 amino acids. J gave up 4 bases and V 0 bases, and 5 bases lay outside the gene matches. Per the germline V gene, CDR1 is SGHTA and CDR2 is FQGNSA. The CDR3 loop is CASSLALDRFYGYTF. The DNA of the CDR3 is TGTGCCAGCAGCTTAGCTCTGGACAGGTTCTATGGCTACACCTTC.

This chain uses TRBV6-5 with TRBJ2-2; 11 nucleotides match TRBD2. Germline V gives CDR1 MNHEY, CDR2 SVGAGI. This CDR3 is 17 amino acids long. Trimming took 2 bases from V and 0 from J; bases not matched to a gene: 2. The CDR3 region has the DNA TGTGCCAGCAGTTACACTAGCGGGAGCACGAACACCGGGGAGCTGTTTTTT. Protein: CASSYTSGSTNTGELFF.

The chain links TRBV27 to TRBJ1-2; 7 nucleotides match TRBD1. This CDR3 is built from 16 residues. CDR1 is MNHEY, CDR2 SMNVEV, per germline (reference sequence). J gave up 1 base and V 6 bases, and 11 bases lay outside the gene matches. The CDR3 DNA sequence: TGTGCCAGCAGATCCCCCCGGGACAGTCTTAACTATGGCTACACCTTC. Translation: CASRSPRDSLNYGYTF.

CDR3 protein: CASRRRAIYNEQFF. For the CDR3, the DNA is TGTGCCAGCAGGCGCAGGGCGATCTACAATGAGCAGTTCTTC. This chain uses TRBV6-5 with TRBJ2-1; tentative D call: TRBD1 (5 bases). Germline lookup yields CDR1 MNHEY and CDR2 SVGAGI. V lost 6 bases to trimming and J lost 3 bases, with 12 bases between them. This CDR3 is 14 amino acids long.

The table lists this clonotype with a few counts. The CDR3 region has the DNA TGTGCCAGCAGTTACGGGGCTAACACAGATACGCAGTATTTT. This encodes CASSYGANTDTQYF. The V and J genes are TRBV6-5 and TRBJ2-3; possible D gene TRBD1, 5 bases. The CDR3 is 14 amino acids. Germline V lookup: CDR1 MNHEY, CDR2 SVGAGI. V was shortened by 2 bases and J by 2 bases, with 8 bases between the two germline ends.

The chain links TRBV4-1 to TRBJ2-4, with 9 nucleotides matching TRBD2. TRBJ2-7 explains the end of the DNA better; the J call may be wrong. The CDR3 totals 15 residues. The V gene's germline CDR1 is MGHRA and CDR2 YSYEKL. CDR3 sequence: CASSQGDSGGYEQYF. For the CDR3, the DNA is TGCGCCAGCAGCCAAGGAGATAGCGGGGGCTACGAGCAGTACTTC.

In its sample, this clonotype was seen a few times. The gene calls are TRBV7-9 and TRBJ2-5; D is perhaps TRBD1 (6 bases). Between the trimmed V and J ends, which lost 0 bases and 3 bases, there was a span of 11 bases. The CDR3 has 15 residues. The germline CDR1 and CDR2 sequences are SEHNR and FQNEAQ (reference sequence). CDR3 in DNA: TGTGCCAGCAGCTTAGCCCGGCAGGGGAAAGAGACCCAGTACTTC. Protein product: CASSLARQGKETQYF.

This clonotype showed up just a few times. This sequence joins TRBV12-3 or TRBV12-4 and TRBJ1-2, with 8 bases fitting TRBD1. This CDR3 comprises 15 residues. V shed 6 bases and J 4 bases; nucleotides not matched to a gene: 10. DNA of the CDR3: TGTGCCAGCAGGATAAGCCAGGGGGCCGGCTATGGCTACACCTTC. Protein product: CASRISQGAGYGYTF.

CDR3 in amino acids: CASSSATGHGELFF. CDR3 sequence (DNA): TGTGCCAGCAGTTCGGCGACAGGGCACGGGGAGCTGTTTTTT. V and J are TRBV27 and TRBJ2-2, with TRBD1 matching 7 bases. This CDR3 comprises 14 residues. V lost 4 bases to trimming and J lost 7 bases; unmatched junction nucleotides: 6. CDR1 is MNHEY, CDR2 SMNVEV, per germline (reference sequence).

J is TRBJ1-5 and V is TRBV7-2, with no clear D. This CDR3 spans 14 amino acids. Germline V gives CDR1 SGHTA, CDR2 FQGNSA. Trimming stripped 4 bases from V and 2 bases from J, with 9 bases between. DNA of the CDR3: TGTGCCAGCAGCTCGGCAAGGGGCAATCAGCCCCAGCATTTT. Its translation is CASSSARGNQPQHF.

The chain is built from TRBV11-1 and TRBJ2-2, with D perhaps TRBD1 (6 bases). Germline CDR1 reads SGHAT; CDR2 reads FQDESV (reference sequence). Trimming removed 5 bases at V and 4 bases at J, with 17 bases between. CDR3 length: 16 residues. CDR3 nucleotides: TGTGCCAGCAGCACGCCGGGACAAGGTTTCACCGGGGAGCTGTTTTTT. Its protein is CASSTPGQGFTGELFF.

CDR3 sequence: CASSYRLLEKLFF. As DNA, the CDR3 is TGTGCCAGCAGCTACAGGCTATTAGAAAAACTGTTTTTT. The chain links TRBV11-2 to TRBJ1-4, with D tentatively TRBD1 (5 bases). V lost 4 bases and J lost 8, with 11 bases in between. Germline CDR1 and CDR2: SGHAT and FQNNGV. The CDR3 has 13 residues. The full variable domain, in which reference TRBV11-2 and TRBJ1-4 provide the parts outside the CDR3, is EAGVAQSPRYKIIEKRQSVAFWCNPISGHATLYWYQQILGQGPKLLIQFQNNGVVDDSQLPKDRFSAERLKGVDSTLKIQPAKLEDSAVYLCASSYRLLEKLFFGSGTQLSVL.

J is TRBJ2-7 and V is TRBV6-2 or TRBV6-3; the match to TRBD2 covers 13 bases. The V gene's germline CDR1 is MNHEY and CDR2 SVGEGT. The CDR3 is 15 amino acids. Unmatched junction bases numbered 7, after V lost 6 bases and J lost 5 bases. CDR3 sequence: CASRERTSGSDEQYF. CDR3 nucleotide sequence: TGTGCCAGCAGGGAACGGACTAGCGGGAGTGACGAGCAGTACTTC.

This clonotype occurred a few times. V gene TRBV21-1 combines with J gene TRBJ2-7; the D call TRBD1 from the table was never checked on the DNA. TRBV21-1 is a pseudogene locus. This CDR3 spans 16 amino acids. The CDR3 is CASSKEGYAPDYEQYF. Here the CDR3 DNA reads TGTGCCAGCAGCAAAGAGGGGTACGCGCCTGACTACGAGCAGTACTTC.

The V gene is TRBV24-1, the J gene TRBJ2-1; the D gene is possibly TRBD2 (5 bases). Germline CDR1 and CDR2: KGHDR and SFDVKD. V shed 6 bases and J shed 0 bases, with 14 bases lying between them. This CDR3 comprises 16 residues. In DNA, the CDR3 is TGTGCCACCAGTAAACTGGCGGGTCTCTCCTACAATGAGCAGTTCTTC. Translating it yields CATSKLAGLSYNEQFF.

The chain couples TRBV29-1 to TRBJ1-5; 7 nucleotides match TRBD1. V shed 6 bases, J shed 3 bases, and the junction held 8 bases outside the gene matches. The CDR3 has 14 amino acids. The germline V gene has CDR1 SQVTM and CDR2 ANQGSEA. CDR3 nucleotide sequence: TGCAGCGTATCACAGGGGTCCCACAATCAGCCCCAGCATTTT. This codes for CSVSQGSHNQPQHF.

The rearrangement links TRBV29-1 to TRBJ2-1; D remains ambiguous. V was clipped by 5 bases and J by 8 bases, with 16 bases between them. The CDR3 spans 13 residues. Germline V CDR1 and CDR2: SQVTM, ANQGSEA. CDR3 region: CSVLADPIDEQFF. The CDR3 region has the DNA TGCAGCGTTTTGGCCGACCCCATCGATGAGCAGTTCTTC.

This clonotype was picked up many times. The rearrangement links TRBV5-1 to TRBJ2-7; no clear D. Per the germline V gene, CDR1 is SGHRS and CDR2 is YFSETQ. The V and J ends lost 0 bases and 5 bases respectively, with 9 bases between them. This CDR3 has 13 residues. The DNA of the CDR3 is TGCGCCAGCAGCTTGGACGTCCTGAACGAGCAGTACTTC. Translation: CASSLDVLNEQYF.

In its sample, this clonotype was seen once. At one end the junction does not follow the germline gene, possibly because of a read error. V gene TRBV20-1 combines with J gene TRBJ2-1; 8 bases match TRBD2. The CDR3 covers 19 residues. Germline V gene lookup returns CDR1 DFQATT and CDR2 SNEGSKA (reference sequence). CDR3 amino acids: CSARDRRLAGPRGANERFF. CDR3 nucleotides: TGCAGTGCTAGAGATCGTCGGCTAGCGGGCCCTAGGGGAGCCAATGAGCGGTTCTTC.